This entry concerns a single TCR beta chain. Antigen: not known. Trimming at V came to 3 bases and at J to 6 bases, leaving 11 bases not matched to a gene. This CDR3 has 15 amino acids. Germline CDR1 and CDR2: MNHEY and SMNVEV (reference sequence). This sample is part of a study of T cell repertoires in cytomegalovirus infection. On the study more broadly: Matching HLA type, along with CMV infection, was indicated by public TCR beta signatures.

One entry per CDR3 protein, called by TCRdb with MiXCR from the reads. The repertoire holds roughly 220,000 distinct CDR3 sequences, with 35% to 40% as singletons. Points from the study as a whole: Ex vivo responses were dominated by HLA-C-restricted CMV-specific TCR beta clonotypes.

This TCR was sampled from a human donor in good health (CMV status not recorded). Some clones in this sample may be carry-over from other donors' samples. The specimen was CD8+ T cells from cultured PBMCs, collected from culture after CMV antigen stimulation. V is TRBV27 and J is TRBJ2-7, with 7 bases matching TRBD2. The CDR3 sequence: CASSFQRGEGSEQYF. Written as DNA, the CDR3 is TGTGCCAGCAGTTTCCAACGGGGGGAAGGATCCGAGCAGTACTTC.